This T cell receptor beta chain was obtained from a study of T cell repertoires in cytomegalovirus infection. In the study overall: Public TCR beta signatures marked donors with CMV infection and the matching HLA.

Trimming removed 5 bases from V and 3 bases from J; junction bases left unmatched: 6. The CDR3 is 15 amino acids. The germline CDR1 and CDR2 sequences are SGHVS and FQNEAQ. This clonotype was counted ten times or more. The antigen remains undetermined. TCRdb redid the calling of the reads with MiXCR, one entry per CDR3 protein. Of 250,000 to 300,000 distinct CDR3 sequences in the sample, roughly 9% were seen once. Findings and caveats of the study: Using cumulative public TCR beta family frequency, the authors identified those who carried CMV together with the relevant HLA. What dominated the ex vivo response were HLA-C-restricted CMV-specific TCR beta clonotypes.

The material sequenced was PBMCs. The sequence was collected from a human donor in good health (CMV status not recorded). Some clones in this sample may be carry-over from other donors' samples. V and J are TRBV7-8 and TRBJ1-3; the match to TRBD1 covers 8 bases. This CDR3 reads CASSATGGVGNTIYF. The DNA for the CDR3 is TGTGCCAGCAGCGCCACAGGGGGAGTTGGAAACACCATATATTTT.